These T cell receptor beta chains were read from a single sample in a study of blood T cells in healthy people across ages. TCRdb analysed the 5' RACE reads with MiXCR anew, one entry per CDR3 protein. The table has fewer than 950,000 distinct CDR3 sequences, roughly 35% seen once. Sequencing was carried out using blood. The source of these receptors is a man between 18 and 29 years old in good health. Both conserved end residues are part of each CDR3. Fields, in order: J gene, clone size, V gene, D gene, CDR3 DNA, CDR3 protein. A D gene is named only where the DNA matches it firmly. Not all rows give a size; the values are once, few, many and, for expanded clones, a class.

j_gene: TRBJ2-5; abundance: many; v_gene: TRBV4-3; d_gene: -; CDR3nt: TGCGCCAGCAGCCAATTCTGGTCTAGCGAAGAGACCCAGTACTTC; CDR3aa: CASSQFWSSEETQYF
j_gene: TRBJ1-2; abundance: -; v_gene: TRBV14; d_gene: TRBD1; CDR3nt: TGTGCCAGCAGCCAGGGACAGGAGAACTATGGCTACACCTTC; CDR3aa: CASSQGQENYGYTF
j_gene: TRBJ2-5; abundance: few; v_gene: TRBV18; d_gene: -; CDR3nt: TGTGCCAGCTCACCAGTTCGGGGCGGACAAGAGACCCAGTACTTC; CDR3aa: CASSPVRGGQETQYF
j_gene: TRBJ2-2; abundance: -; v_gene: TRBV12-3/TRBV12-4; d_gene: -; CDR3nt: TGTGCCAGCAGTCCTTCCGGGACTCCAGGGGAGCTGTTTTTT; CDR3aa: CASSPSGTPGELFF
j_gene: TRBJ2-3; abundance: -; v_gene: TRBV30; d_gene: -; CDR3nt: TGTGCCTGGAGTTGGGGCCGGACAGATACGCAGTATTTT; CDR3aa: CAWSWGRTDTQYF
j_gene: TRBJ1-1; abundance: many; v_gene: TRBV11-2; d_gene: -; CDR3nt: TGTGCCAGCAGCCGCGGGACCATGAACACTGAAGCTTTCTTT; CDR3aa: CASSRGTMNTEAFF
j_gene: TRBJ2-1; abundance: -; v_gene: TRBV4-2; d_gene: -; CDR3nt: TGTGCCAGCAGCCACGGATTGCGGGACCTCTCCTACGAGCAGTTCTTC; CDR3aa: CASSHGLRDLSYEQFF
j_gene: TRBJ1-4; abundance: -; v_gene: TRBV4-2; d_gene: TRBD1; CDR3nt: TGTACCAGCAGTACCCCTGGACAGGGAGATGAAAAACTGTTTTTT; CDR3aa: CTSSTPGQGDEKLFF
j_gene: TRBJ2-5; abundance: few; v_gene: TRBV28; d_gene: -; CDR3nt: TGTGCCAGCAGTTTCGCTAGTGGGTTTGAGGCGGAGACCCAGTACTTC; CDR3aa: CASSFASGFEAETQYF
j_gene: TRBJ1-1; abundance: -; v_gene: TRBV6-2/TRBV6-3; d_gene: -; CDR3nt: TGTGCCAGCAATCGACCCCGGAGGGGAGGATCCACTGAAGCTTTCTTT; CDR3aa: CASNRPRRGGSTEAFF
j_gene: TRBJ2-1; abundance: -; v_gene: TRBV7-2; d_gene: TRBD1; CDR3nt: TGTGCCAGCAGCCCCCTGACAGGGGGCTCCTACAATGAGCGGTACTTC; CDR3aa: CASSPLTGGSYNERYF
j_gene: TRBJ2-1; abundance: -; v_gene: TRBV30; d_gene: TRBD2; CDR3nt: TGTGCCTTCCTAGCGGGGAACTACAATGAGCAGTTCTTC; CDR3aa: CAFLAGNYNEQFF
j_gene: TRBJ1-4; abundance: -; v_gene: TRBV25-1; d_gene: -; CDR3nt: TGTGCCAGCAGTCCAGGGGTGGCGGATGAAAAACTGTTTTTT; CDR3aa: CASSPGVADEKLFF
j_gene: TRBJ2-1; abundance: many; v_gene: TRBV3-1; d_gene: TRBD2; CDR3nt: TGTGCCAGCAGCCAACTGATAGCGGGGGGTTTGAATGAGCAGTTCTTC; CDR3aa: CASSQLIAGGLNEQFF
j_gene: TRBJ1-4; abundance: -; v_gene: TRBV20-1; d_gene: TRBD1; CDR3nt: TGCAGTGCTCTTACACGACAGGGAAGCGAAAAACTGTTTTTT; CDR3aa: CSALTRQGSEKLFF
j_gene: TRBJ2-1; abundance: few; v_gene: TRBV20-1; d_gene: TRBD1; CDR3nt: TGCAGTGCCAGCCCCTGGGACAGGGCCCACAATGAGCAGTTCTTC; CDR3aa: CSASPWDRAHNEQFF
j_gene: TRBJ2-1; abundance: -; v_gene: TRBV12-3/TRBV12-4; d_gene: TRBD2; CDR3nt: TGTGCCAGCAGACCCAGCGGGGGGCCTGCTAATGAGCAGTTCTTC; CDR3aa: CASRPSGGPANEQFF
j_gene: TRBJ1-2; abundance: few; v_gene: TRBV27; d_gene: -; CDR3nt: TGTGCCAGCAGTAGGACTGGGACCTATGGCTACACCTTC; CDR3aa: CASSRTGTYGYTF
j_gene: TRBJ2-3; abundance: many; v_gene: TRBV4-3; d_gene: -; CDR3nt: TGCGCCAGCAGCCTCGCCGCGACCACAGATACGCAGTATTTT; CDR3aa: CASSLAATTDTQYF
j_gene: TRBJ1-2; abundance: few; v_gene: TRBV29-1; d_gene: -; CDR3nt: TGCAGCGTTGGGTACTCTGGTACCGAGGGTCGCTATGGCTACACCTTC; CDR3aa: CSVGYSGTEGRYGYTF
j_gene: TRBJ1-2; abundance: -; v_gene: TRBV12-3/TRBV12-4; d_gene: -; CDR3nt: TGTGCCAGCAGTGTAGGCAGGATCAGCGGCTACACCTTC; CDR3aa: CASSVGRISGYTF
j_gene: TRBJ2-1; abundance: -; v_gene: TRBV5-1; d_gene: TRBD1; CDR3nt: TGCGCCAGCAGCCCCTTGGGGGACAGGGGCGGCAATGAGCAGTTCTTC; CDR3aa: CASSPLGDRGGNEQFF
j_gene: TRBJ2-7; abundance: -; v_gene: TRBV7-9; d_gene: TRBD1; CDR3nt: TGTGCCAGCAGCCGACAGGGGACAGTGGAGCAGTACTTC; CDR3aa: CASSRQGTVEQYF
j_gene: TRBJ2-1; abundance: few; v_gene: TRBV6-5; d_gene: -; CDR3nt: TGTGCCAGCAGTTACGCCTCGGAGCAGTTCTTC; CDR3aa: CASSYASEQFF
j_gene: TRBJ2-1; abundance: -; v_gene: TRBV20-1; d_gene: TRBD2; CDR3nt: TGCAGTGCTAGGGTTCCGGGACTAGCGGGGGGCCGGGGGCTCGATGAGCAGTTCTTC; CDR3aa: CSARVPGLAGGRGLDEQFF
j_gene: TRBJ2-3; abundance: -; v_gene: TRBV2; d_gene: -; CDR3nt: TGTGCCAGCAGTGATTGTAATGCTAGGGGCACAGATACGCAGTATTTT; CDR3aa: CASSDCNARGTDTQYF
j_gene: TRBJ2-5; abundance: many; v_gene: TRBV12-3/TRBV12-4; d_gene: TRBD2; CDR3nt: TGTGCCAGCAGTCCGCGGGCTAGCGGAGAGACCCAGTACTTC; CDR3aa: CASSPRASGETQYF
j_gene: TRBJ1-6; abundance: few; v_gene: TRBV4-3; d_gene: TRBD1; CDR3nt: TGCGCCAGCAGCCGAGACAGGGGACAATCACCCCTCCACTTT; CDR3aa: CASSRDRGQSPLHF
j_gene: TRBJ1-2; abundance: -; v_gene: TRBV5-1; d_gene: -; CDR3nt: TGCGCCAGCAGCTGGGGCAAGGAGGATGGCTACACCTTC; CDR3aa: CASSWGKEDGYTF
j_gene: TRBJ1-2; abundance: -; v_gene: TRBV7-2; d_gene: -; CDR3nt: TGTGCCAGCAGCTTAGCGTTCATCGGGGGCCGTGGCTATGGCTACACCTTC; CDR3aa: CASSLAFIGGRGYGYTF
j_gene: TRBJ2-1; abundance: few; v_gene: TRBV3-1; d_gene: -; CDR3nt: TGTGCCAGCAGCCAAGATCTAGAGGCTGAGCAGTTCTTC; CDR3aa: CASSQDLEAEQFF
j_gene: TRBJ2-5; abundance: -; v_gene: TRBV12-3/TRBV12-4; d_gene: TRBD1; CDR3nt: TGTGCCAGCAGCTCCCCGCCGGGACAGGGTTTGGAGACCCAGTACTTC; CDR3aa: CASSSPPGQGLETQYF
j_gene: TRBJ2-7; abundance: -; v_gene: TRBV4-1; d_gene: TRBD2; CDR3nt: TGCGCCAGCAGCCATATCGGGGGAGGGACCTACGAGCAGTACTTC; CDR3aa: CASSHIGGGTYEQYF
j_gene: TRBJ2-1; abundance: few; v_gene: TRBV20-1; d_gene: TRBD2; CDR3nt: TGCAGTGCAAAGATAGCGGGGGGGCCGGATGGTATTACGAAGGGAACATACAATGAGCAGTTCTTC; CDR3aa: CSAKIAGGPDGITKGTYNEQFF
j_gene: TRBJ2-7; abundance: few; v_gene: TRBV15; d_gene: TRBD1; CDR3nt: TGTGCCACCAGCAGGGACAGGGCCGACTACGAGCAGTACTTC; CDR3aa: CATSRDRADYEQYF
j_gene: TRBJ2-4; abundance: few; v_gene: TRBV7-2; d_gene: TRBD2; CDR3nt: TGTGCCAGCAGCTTGACCCACGGGGGGGGAAACATTCAGTACTTC; CDR3aa: CASSLTHGGGNIQYF
j_gene: TRBJ2-3; abundance: few; v_gene: TRBV20-1; d_gene: -; CDR3nt: TGCAGTGCTCGTCCGGCCGGGGGCCGAGATACGCAGTATTTT; CDR3aa: CSARPAGGRDTQYF
j_gene: TRBJ2-1; abundance: few; v_gene: TRBV20-1; d_gene: -; CDR3nt: TGCAGTGCTAGTGGGGGGAACTCCTACAATGAGCAGTTCTTC; CDR3aa: CSASGGNSYNEQFF
j_gene: TRBJ2-3; abundance: -; v_gene: TRBV4-2; d_gene: TRBD1; CDR3nt: TGTGCCAGCAGCCATACCGGGACAGAGGCCACAGATACGCAGTATTTT; CDR3aa: CASSHTGTEATDTQYF
j_gene: TRBJ2-3; abundance: -; v_gene: TRBV4-3; d_gene: -; CDR3nt: TGCGCCAGCAGCCAAGGGACAGCTGAGGATACGCAGTATTTT; CDR3aa: CASSQGTAEDTQYF
j_gene: TRBJ2-3; abundance: -; v_gene: TRBV12-3/TRBV12-4; d_gene: -; CDR3nt: TGTGCCAGCAGTTCCACCTCGACGCAGTATTTT; CDR3aa: CASSSTSTQYF
j_gene: TRBJ1-4; abundance: -; v_gene: TRBV7-9; d_gene: -; CDR3nt: TGTGCCAGCAGCTTAGAGGCAGGGAGCATTGAAAAACTGTTTTTT; CDR3aa: CASSLEAGSIEKLFF
j_gene: TRBJ1-2; abundance: few; v_gene: TRBV5-6; d_gene: -; CDR3nt: TGTGCCAGCAGCTTGGAAGGGGAGAAAGGCTACACCTTC; CDR3aa: CASSLEGEKGYTF
j_gene: TRBJ2-2; abundance: -; v_gene: TRBV7-3; d_gene: TRBD2; CDR3nt: TGTGCCAGCAGCTCGGGACTAGCGGGGGACGGGGAGCTGTTTTTT; CDR3aa: CASSSGLAGDGELFF
j_gene: TRBJ2-1; abundance: -; v_gene: TRBV12-3/TRBV12-4; d_gene: -; CDR3nt: TGTGCCAGCAGTGTGGTACGGGGAGGCAATGAGCAGTTCTTC; CDR3aa: CASSVVRGGNEQFF
j_gene: TRBJ1-1; abundance: -; v_gene: TRBV2; d_gene: -; CDR3nt: TGTGCCAGCAGAGCGATTTCACCTGGGGCAGCTTTCTTT; CDR3aa: CASRAISPGAAFF
j_gene: TRBJ2-2; abundance: -; v_gene: TRBV13; d_gene: -; CDR3nt: TGTGCCAGCAGCGCCGGTACCGGGGAGCTGTTTTTT; CDR3aa: CASSAGTGELFF
j_gene: TRBJ1-2; abundance: -; v_gene: TRBV7-2; d_gene: -; CDR3nt: TGTGCCAGCAGCTTAGCTCCTCGTACAGGGAATAGGAACACCTTC; CDR3aa: CASSLAPRTGNRNTF
j_gene: TRBJ1-3; abundance: -; v_gene: TRBV20-1; d_gene: -; CDR3nt: TGCAGTGCGTCGTTGGGGCCTGGAAACACCATATATTTT; CDR3aa: CSASLGPGNTIYF
j_gene: TRBJ1-6; abundance: few; v_gene: TRBV7-2; d_gene: TRBD1; CDR3nt: TGTGCCAGCAGCTTCAGGACAGGGGGCGTCTCCTATAATTCACCCCTCCACTTT; CDR3aa: CASSFRTGGVSYNSPLHF
j_gene: TRBJ2-3; abundance: many; v_gene: TRBV10-3; d_gene: TRBD1; CDR3nt: TGTGCCATCAGTGACTCAGACAGGGCAGATACGCAGTATTTT; CDR3aa: CAISDSDRADTQYF
j_gene: TRBJ2-1; abundance: few; v_gene: TRBV29-1; d_gene: TRBD1; CDR3nt: TGCAGCGTTGAAGATATGGGGACAGCAAACAATGAGCAGTTCTTC; CDR3aa: CSVEDMGTANNEQFF
j_gene: TRBJ1-4; abundance: few; v_gene: TRBV12-3/TRBV12-4; d_gene: -; CDR3nt: TGTGCCAGCAGGCCCCCCCCCGAGGAAAAACTGTTTTTT; CDR3aa: CASRPPPEEKLFF
j_gene: TRBJ2-3; abundance: -; v_gene: TRBV9; d_gene: -; CDR3nt: TGTGCCAGCAGCGAGGGGGTCCCGGCGGATACGCAGTATTTT; CDR3aa: CASSEGVPADTQYF
j_gene: TRBJ2-5; abundance: -; v_gene: TRBV20-1; d_gene: -; CDR3nt: TGCAGTGCTACACGGGGACTCAGCTCCTACAATGAGCAGTACTTC; CDR3aa: CSATRGLSSYNEQYF
j_gene: TRBJ1-2; abundance: -; v_gene: TRBV5-1; d_gene: -; CDR3nt: TGCGCCAGCAGCTTGGATAATCCGGCTGATGGCTACACCTTC; CDR3aa: CASSLDNPADGYTF
j_gene: TRBJ2-3; abundance: -; v_gene: TRBV2; d_gene: -; CDR3nt: TGTGCCAGCAGTGAAGGGCGGGCAGATACGCAGTATTTT; CDR3aa: CASSEGRADTQYF
j_gene: TRBJ2-3; abundance: -; v_gene: TRBV4-1; d_gene: TRBD2; CDR3nt: TGCGCCAGCAGCGGTCAGCGGGGGGGACTCACAGATACGCAGTATTTT; CDR3aa: CASSGQRGGLTDTQYF
j_gene: TRBJ2-5; abundance: -; v_gene: TRBV12-3/TRBV12-4; d_gene: TRBD2; CDR3nt: TGTGCCAGCAGTTTAAGCGGGGGGGGACGGAATGAGCAGTACTTC; CDR3aa: CASSLSGGGRNEQYF